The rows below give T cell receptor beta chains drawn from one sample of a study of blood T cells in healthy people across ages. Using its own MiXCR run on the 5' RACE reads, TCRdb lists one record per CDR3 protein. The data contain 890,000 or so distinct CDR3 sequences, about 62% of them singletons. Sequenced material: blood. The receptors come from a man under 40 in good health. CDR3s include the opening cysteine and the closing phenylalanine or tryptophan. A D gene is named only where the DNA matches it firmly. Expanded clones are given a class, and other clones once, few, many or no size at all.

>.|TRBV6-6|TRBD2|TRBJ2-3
CASSYPTSGESTDTQYF
TGTGCCAGCAGTTACCCTACTAGCGGGGAGAGCACAGATACGCAGTATTTT
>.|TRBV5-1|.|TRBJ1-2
CASSLGDLNYGYTF
TGCGCCAGCAGCTTGGGGGATTTAAACTATGGCTACACCTTC
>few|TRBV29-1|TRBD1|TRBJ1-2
CSVPWGQGGYGYTF
TGCAGCGTCCCATGGGGACAGGGTGGCTATGGCTACACCTTC
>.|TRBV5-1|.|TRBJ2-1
CASSRDAPAYNEQFF
TGCGCCAGCTCCCGGGACGCCCCAGCCTACAATGAGCAGTTCTTC
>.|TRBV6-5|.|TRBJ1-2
CASSYSLRGAGNYGYTF
TGTGCCAGCAGTTACTCCCTTAGAGGGGCGGGTAACTATGGCTACACCTTC
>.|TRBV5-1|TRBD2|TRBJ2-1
CASSPKPGLAASSSYNEQFF
TGCGCCAGCAGCCCTAAGCCGGGACTAGCTGCCTCAAGCTCCTACAATGAGCAGTTCTTC
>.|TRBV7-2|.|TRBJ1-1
CASSLGRAQNTEAFF
TGTGCCAGCAGCTTAGGGCGGGCCCAGAACACTGAAGCTTTCTTT
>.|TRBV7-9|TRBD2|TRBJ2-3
CAIERGGTGDTQYF
TGTGCCATCGAGCGGGGGGGCACGGGAGATACGCAGTATTTT
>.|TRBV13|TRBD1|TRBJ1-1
CASSPRQGRANTEAFF
TGTGCCAGCAGCCCGAGACAGGGCAGGGCGAACACTGAAGCTTTCTTT
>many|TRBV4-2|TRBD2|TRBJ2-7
CASSQAQTSGGEYEQYF
TGTGCCAGCAGCCAAGCCCAGACTAGCGGGGGGGAGTACGAGCAGTACTTC
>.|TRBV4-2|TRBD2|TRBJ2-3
CASSQQRGTSTDTQYF
TGTGCCAGCAGCCAGCAGCGGGGGACTAGCACAGATACGCAGTATTTT
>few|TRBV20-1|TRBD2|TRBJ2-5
CSARDRVAGTQETQYF
TGCAGTGCTAGAGATAGAGTAGCGGGAACCCAAGAGACCCAGTACTTC
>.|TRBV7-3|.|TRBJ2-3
CASSFRASATDTQYF
TGTGCCAGCAGCTTCAGAGCTAGCGCCACAGATACGCAGTATTTT
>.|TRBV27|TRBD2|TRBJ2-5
CASSLGRGGHNEQYF
TGTGCCAGCAGTTTAGGGCGGGGGGGCCACAATGAGCAGTACTTC
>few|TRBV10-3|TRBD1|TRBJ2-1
CARPFRDRAENEQFF
TGTGCCAGACCCTTCCGGGACAGGGCGGAAAATGAGCAGTTCTTC
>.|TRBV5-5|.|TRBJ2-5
CASSLGMGGGQETQYF
TGTGCCAGCAGCTTGGGAATGGGGGGCGGCCAAGAGACCCAGTACTTC
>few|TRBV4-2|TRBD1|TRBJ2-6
CASSHLLRGPLVLTF
TGTGCCAGCAGCCACCTACTCAGGGGGCCGCTCGTCCTGACTTTC
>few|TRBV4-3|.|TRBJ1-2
CASSQSEDYGYTF
TGCGCCAGCAGCCAGAGTGAAGACTATGGCTACACCTTC
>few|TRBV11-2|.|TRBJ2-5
CASSLGGARRETQYF
TGTGCCAGCAGCTTAGGGGGGGCTCGTCGAGAGACCCAGTACTTC
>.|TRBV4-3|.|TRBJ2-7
CASSQEPRTMEGAYEQYF
TGCGCCAGCAGCCAAGAACCGCGGACGATGGAGGGGGCCTACGAGCAGTACTTC
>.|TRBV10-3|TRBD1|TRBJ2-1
CAISDRDRVTDEQFF
TGTGCCATCAGTGACCGGGACAGGGTAACGGATGAGCAGTTCTTC
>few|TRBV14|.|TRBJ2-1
CASSSWGGGREQFF
TGTGCCAGCAGTTCCTGGGGCGGGGGCCGTGAGCAGTTCTTC